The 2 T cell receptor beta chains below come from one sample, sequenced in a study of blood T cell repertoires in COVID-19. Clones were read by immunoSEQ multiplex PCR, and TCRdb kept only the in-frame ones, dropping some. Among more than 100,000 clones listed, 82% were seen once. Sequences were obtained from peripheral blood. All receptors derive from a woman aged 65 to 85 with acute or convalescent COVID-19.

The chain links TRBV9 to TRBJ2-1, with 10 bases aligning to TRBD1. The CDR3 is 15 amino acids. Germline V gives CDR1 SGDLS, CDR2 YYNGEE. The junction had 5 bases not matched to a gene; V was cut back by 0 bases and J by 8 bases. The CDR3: CASSVAGGQGYEQFF. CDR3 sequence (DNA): TGTGCCAGCAGCGTAGCTGGGGGACAGGGGTATGAGCAGTTCTTC. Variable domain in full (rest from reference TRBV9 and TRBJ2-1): DSGVTQTPKHLITATGQRVTLRCSPRSGDLSVYWYQQSLDQGLQFLIQYYNGEERAKGNILERFSAQQFPDLHSELNLSSLELGDSALYFCASSVAGGQGYEQFFGPGTRLTVL.

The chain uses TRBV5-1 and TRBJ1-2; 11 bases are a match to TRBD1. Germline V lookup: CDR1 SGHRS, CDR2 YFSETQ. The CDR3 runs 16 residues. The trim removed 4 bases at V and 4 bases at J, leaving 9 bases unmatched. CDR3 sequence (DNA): TGCGCCAGCAGCCGGACAGGGGGCGACTTTGTCTATGGCTACACCTTC. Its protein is CASSRTGGDFVYGYTF.